The clone carrying this T cell receptor beta chain was found once. No antigen is known for it. Primers included in the PCR were 60 Vbeta and 13 Jbeta primers. Measured with immunoSEQ multiplex PCR; TCRdb has only the in-frame clones, and not every one. The sample yields 200,000 to 250,000 clones, 80% to 85% seen once. These data belong to a study of cytomegalovirus exposure and HLA in healthy donors. Background on the study: In terms of ancestry, the Caucasian-associated cluster contained roughly 80% of the 350 to 450 genotyped donors.

Germline CDR1 reads MDHEN; CDR2 reads SYDVKM. The ends were cut back, 6 bases at V and 3 bases at J, with 15 bases in the middle. This CDR3 contains 15 residues. Findings of the study overall: Investigators reported 150 to 200 TCR beta chains as tied to cytomegalovirus. TCR sequences were mostly rare, though some public TCRs occurred in many donors.

Sequencing was performed on PBMCs. The sequence came from a woman between 40 and 50 years old in good health and CMV-seronegative. The chain combines TRBV28 with TRBJ2-1; tentatively, D is TRBD2 (5 bases). For the CDR3, the DNA is TGTGCCAGCAGGGCCGTTGGAGGCTTCTACAATGAGCAGTTCTTC. It codes for CASRAVGGFYNEQFF.